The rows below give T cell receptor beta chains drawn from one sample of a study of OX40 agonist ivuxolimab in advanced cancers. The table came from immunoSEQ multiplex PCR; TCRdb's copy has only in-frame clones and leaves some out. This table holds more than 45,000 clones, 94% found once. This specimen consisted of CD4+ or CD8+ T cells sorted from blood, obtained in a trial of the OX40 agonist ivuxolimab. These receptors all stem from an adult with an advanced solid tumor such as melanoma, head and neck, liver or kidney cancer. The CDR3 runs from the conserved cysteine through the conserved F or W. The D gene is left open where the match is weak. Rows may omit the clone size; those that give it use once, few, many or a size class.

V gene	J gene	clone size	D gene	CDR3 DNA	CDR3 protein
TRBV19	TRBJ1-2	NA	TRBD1	TGTGCCCTAAGGACAGGGCCCTATGGCTACACCTTC	CALRTGPYGYTF
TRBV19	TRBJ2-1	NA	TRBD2	TGTGCCAGTAGTCTAGCGGTTTACAATGAGCAGTTCTTC	CASSLAVYNEQFF
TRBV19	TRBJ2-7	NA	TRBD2	TGTGCCAGTAGTACGGGGGGACCTACGGAGCAGTACTTC	CASSTGGPTEQYF
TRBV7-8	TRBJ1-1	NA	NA	TGTGCCAGCAGCTCGGAGATGAACACTGAAGCTTTCTTT	CASSSEMNTEAFF
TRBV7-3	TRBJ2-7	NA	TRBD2	TGTGCCAGCAGCTTGACTAGCCCCTACGAGCAGTACTTC	CASSLTSPYEQYF
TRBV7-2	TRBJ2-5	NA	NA	TGTGCCAGCAGCCTCGGGGACTACCAAGAGACCCAGTACTTC	CASSLGDYQETQYF
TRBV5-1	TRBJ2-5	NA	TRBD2	TGCGCCAGCAGCTTGGTAGGGCTAGCGGGACCCTATGGAGGCGCGGAGACCCAGTACTTC	CASSLVGLAGPYGGAETQYF
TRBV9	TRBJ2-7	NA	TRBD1	TGTGCCAGCAGCCCCCATTCGGCACAGGGGACCTACGAGCAGTACTTC	CASSPHSAQGTYEQYF
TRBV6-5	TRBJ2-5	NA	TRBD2	TGTGCCAGCAGGCGGACTAGCGGGAGTCGGGAGACCCAGTACTTC	CASRRTSGSRETQYF
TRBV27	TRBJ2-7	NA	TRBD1	TGTGCCAGCAGTTTCGGGACAGGGCGCTACGAGCAGTACTTC	CASSFGTGRYEQYF
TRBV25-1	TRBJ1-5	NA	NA	TGTGCCACTGGGGGAGGAAATCAGCCCCAGCATTTT	CATGGGNQPQHF
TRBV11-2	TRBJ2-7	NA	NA	TGTGCCAGCAGCTCTCCGACGGGAGTACCCTACGAGCAGTACTTC	CASSSPTGVPYEQYF
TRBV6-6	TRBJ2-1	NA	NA	TGTGCCAGCAGCAATCACCCCTCCTACAATGAGCAGTTCTTC	CASSNHPSYNEQFF
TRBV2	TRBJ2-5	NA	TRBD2	TGTGCCAGCGGGGGTGAGACTAGCGCACAAGAGACCCAGTACTTC	CASGGETSAQETQYF
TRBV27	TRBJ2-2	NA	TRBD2	TGTGCCAGCACGGCTAGCGGGAGACTTTCGAACACCGGGGAGCTGTTTTTT	CASTASGRLSNTGELFF
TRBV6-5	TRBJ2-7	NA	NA	TGTGCCAGCAGTTCCTCGCCCTACGAGCAGTACTTC	CASSSSPYEQYF
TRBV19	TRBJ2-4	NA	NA	TGTGCCAGTAGTACCGGGCCAGGCAAAAACATTCAGTACTTC	CASSTGPGKNIQYF
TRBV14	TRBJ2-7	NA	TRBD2	TGTGCCAGCAGCCGGGGACTAGCGGGACTCTCCTACGAGCAGTACTTC	CASSRGLAGLSYEQYF
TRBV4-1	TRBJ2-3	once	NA	TGCGCCAGCAGCCCGCACCGGGACCCCAGCACAGATACGCAGTATTTT	CASSPHRDPSTDTQYF
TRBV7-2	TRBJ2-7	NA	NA	TGTGCCAGCAGCCCTCTCAGGGGTAGGGACTCCTACGAGCAGTACTTC	CASSPLRGRDSYEQYF
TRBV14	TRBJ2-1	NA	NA	TGTGCCAGCAGCCAAGCACGAATGCCAAGAGGAGGTGAGCAGTTCTTC	CASSQARMPRGGEQFF
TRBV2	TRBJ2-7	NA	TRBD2	TGTGCCAGCAGTGCTGGGGCGGGAGGGCCTCGCGAGCAGTACTTC	CASSAGAGGPREQYF
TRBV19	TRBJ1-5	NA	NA	TGTGCCACAGAATTCGGACAGCGCAATCAGCCCCAGCATTTT	CATEFGQRNQPQHF
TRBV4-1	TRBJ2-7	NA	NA	TGCGCCAGCAGCCTAGGGCCGGGGGAGCAGTACTTC	CASSLGPGEQYF
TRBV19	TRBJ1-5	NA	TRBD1	TGTGCCAGTAGTCAAACGGACAGGGGGGATCAGCCCCAGCATTTT	CASSQTDRGDQPQHF
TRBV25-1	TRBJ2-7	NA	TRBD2	TGTGCCAGCTCCAAGACTAGCGGGAGCTACGAGCAGTACTTC	CASSKTSGSYEQYF
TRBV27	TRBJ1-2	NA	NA	TGTGCCAGCAGTTTATCGGTCCCCACAGGGTCCCATGGCTACACCTTC	CASSLSVPTGSHGYTF
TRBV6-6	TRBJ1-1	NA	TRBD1	TGTGCCAGCAGTTACCAGGGGGAAGGGACTGAAGCTTTCTTT	CASSYQGEGTEAFF
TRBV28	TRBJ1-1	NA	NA	TGTGCCAGCAGTTTTCAGGGGAACACTGAAGCTTTCTTT	CASSFQGNTEAFF
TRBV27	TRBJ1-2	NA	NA	TGTGCCAGCAGTTTATCAGGTCTAGGTGGCTACACCTTC	CASSLSGLGGYTF
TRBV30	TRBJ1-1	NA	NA	TGTGCCTGGAGCGGGATCGGGTTGAACACTGAAGCTTTCTTT	CAWSGIGLNTEAFF
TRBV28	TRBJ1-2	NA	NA	TGTGCCAGCAGTCCATCATATGGCTACACCTTC	CASSPSYGYTF
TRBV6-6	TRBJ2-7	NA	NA	TGTGCCAGCAGGACCGGGGTCCGGGACTACGAGCAGTACTTC	CASRTGVRDYEQYF
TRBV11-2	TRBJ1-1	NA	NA	TGTGCCAGCAGCTTAGTATGGGTTTTGGACACTGAAGCTTTCTTT	CASSLVWVLDTEAFF
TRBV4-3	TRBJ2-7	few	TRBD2	TGCGCCAGCAGCCAAGACACCACTAGCGGAACCTACGAGCAGTACTTC	CASSQDTTSGTYEQYF
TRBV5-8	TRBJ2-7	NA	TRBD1	TGTGCCAGCAGCGATGGATCGGCAGGGGGCTTCGGTTCCTACGAGCAGTACTTC	CASSDGSAGGFGSYEQYF
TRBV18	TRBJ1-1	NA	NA	TGTGCCAGCTCACCTTTGGCGGAGTCACTACCTGAAGCTTTCTTT	CASSPLAESLPEAFF
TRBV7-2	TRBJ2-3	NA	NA	TGTGCCAGCAGCTTCCGGGACACTAGCACAGATACGCAGTATTTT	CASSFRDTSTDTQYF
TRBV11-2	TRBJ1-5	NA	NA	TGTGCCAGCAACTCAACACGGATCAATCAGCCCCAGCATTTT	CASNSTRINQPQHF
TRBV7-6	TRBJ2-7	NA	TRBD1	TGTGCCAGCAGTGAGGGGACAGACTACGAGCAGTACTTC	CASSEGTDYEQYF
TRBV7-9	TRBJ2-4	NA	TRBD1	TGTGCCGGGGACAGGGTCGGAAACATTCAGTACTTC	CAGDRVGNIQYF
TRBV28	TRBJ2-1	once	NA	TGTGCCAGCAGTTTGGGGGGTTCCTACAATGAGCAGTTCTTC	CASSLGGSYNEQFF
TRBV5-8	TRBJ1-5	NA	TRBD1	TGTGCCAGCAGCTTCGACAGGGCGAATAGCAATCAGCCCCAGCATTTT	CASSFDRANSNQPQHF
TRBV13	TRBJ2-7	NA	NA	TGTGCCAGCAGCTTAGGGGCTGGACCGTCCTACGAGCAGTACTTC	CASSLGAGPSYEQYF
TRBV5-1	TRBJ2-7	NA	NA	TGCGCCAGCAGCTTGGTGGTCAGCTCCTACGAGCAGTACTTC	CASSLVVSSYEQYF
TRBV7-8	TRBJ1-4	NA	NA	TGTGCCAGCAGTGAGGGTTCCCTGCTTGCAACTAATGAAAAACTGTTTTTT	CASSEGSLLATNEKLFF